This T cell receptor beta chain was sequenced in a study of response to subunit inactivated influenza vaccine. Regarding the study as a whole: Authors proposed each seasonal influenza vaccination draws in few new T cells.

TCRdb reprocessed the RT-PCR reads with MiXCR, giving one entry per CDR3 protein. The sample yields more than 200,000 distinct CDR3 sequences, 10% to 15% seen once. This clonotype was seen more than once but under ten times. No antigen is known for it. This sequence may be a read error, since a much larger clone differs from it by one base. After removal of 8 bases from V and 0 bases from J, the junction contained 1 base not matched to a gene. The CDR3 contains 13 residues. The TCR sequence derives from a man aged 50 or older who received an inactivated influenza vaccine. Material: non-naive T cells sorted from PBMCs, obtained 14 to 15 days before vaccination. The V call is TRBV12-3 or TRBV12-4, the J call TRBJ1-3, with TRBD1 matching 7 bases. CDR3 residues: CASDRVSGNTIYF. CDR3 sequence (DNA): TGTGCCAGCGACAGGGTCTCTGGAAACACCATATATTTT.